The clone carrying this T cell receptor beta chain was picked up many times. The CDR3 sequence is 15 residues long. V was pared by 2 bases and J by 4 bases, with 11 bases between. In germline, CDR1 is MNHNY, CDR2 SVGAGI (reference sequence). The data were obtained in a study of blood T cells in healthy people across ages. PCR was performed a second time for about 7 to 11 cycles using a sample-barcoded 5' primer and a J-beta primer mix. A minimum of 2.5 million CDR3-containing paired-end reads was obtained for each sample. MiXCR, applied by TCRdb to the 5' RACE reads, yields one record per CDR3 protein. The data hold approximately 780,000 distinct CDR3 sequences, with around 25% observed a single time. The sample also formed part of further work on T cells of mothers and their children. This second report adds: All donors were healthy and Caucasian; they were a few mothers and their six children. Comparable shaping of TCR recombination output by thymic selection was observed in related and unrelated pairs.

The chain employs TRBV6-6 and TRBJ2-2, with D possibly matching TRBD2 (6 bases). Sequenced material: blood. The TCR originated in a boy between 10 and 17 years old in good health. For the CDR3, the DNA is TGTGCCAGCAGTTACGAGCGGCGGGGCACCGGGGAGCTGTTTTTT. Encoded protein: CASSYERRGTGELFF.